Below, 28 T cell receptor beta chains from the same sample are listed, as sequenced in a study of shared T cell receptors in the human thymus. TCRdb keeps only in-frame clones here, not all; method: immunoSEQ multiplex PCR. The table shows hundreds of thousands of clones, with roughly 90% occurring only once. The data also belong to a second study, concerning human thymus T cells.

Material: thymocytes. These receptors were collected from a boy in the first two years of life with a congenital heart defect.

The V call is TRBV29-1, the J call TRBJ2-3; 9 bases fit TRBD1. There are 15 residues in the CDR3. J lost 5 bases, V lost 1 base, and 7 bases had no gene match. Germline assignment: CDR1 SQVTM and CDR2 ANQGSEA. CDR3 DNA: TGCAGCGTTGAAGGTTGGACAGGGGCAAGAGATACGCAGTATTTT. Translating it yields CSVEGWTGARDTQYF.

The rearrangement links TRBV28 to TRBJ1-1; maybe TRBD1 (6 bases). V was shortened by 6 bases and J by 3 bases, with 20 bases between the two germline ends. The CDR3 length is 16 residues. CDR1 and CDR2 (germline): MDHEN, SYDVKM. CDR3 bases: TGTGCCAGCAGGTATGGCAGGGGCCTATGGGACACTGAAGCTTTCTTT. Protein product: CASRYGRGLWDTEAFF.

The rearrangement links TRBV30 to TRBJ2-3, with 12 bases lining up with TRBD2. The CDR3 loop spans 14 amino acids. In germline, CDR1 is GTSNPN, CDR2 SVGIG (reference sequence). The trim removed 5 bases at V and 6 bases at J, leaving 6 bases unmatched. Here the CDR3 reads CAWGPSGRADTQYF. CDR3 sequence (DNA): TGTGCCTGGGGCCCTAGCGGGAGGGCGGATACGCAGTATTTT.

The J gene is TRBJ2-7, the V gene TRBV7-8; D gene unclear. The CDR3 covers 13 residues. V was pared by 5 bases and J by 5 bases, with 13 bases between. Germline assignment: CDR1 SGHVS and CDR2 FQNEAQ. The CDR3 here is CASSLINSHEQYF. The CDR3 nucleotides are TGTGCCAGCAGCCTAATCAATTCCCACGAGCAGTACTTC.

This chain links TRBV9 with TRBJ2-3; 12 bases align to TRBD2. This CDR3 is 19 amino acids long. CDR1 and CDR2 from the germline V gene are SGDLS and YYNGEE. Unmatched junction bases numbered 13, after V lost 2 bases and J lost 3 bases. Here the CDR3 DNA reads TGTGCCAGCAGCGTGGAGTCTAGCGGGAGGGCGGAGTGTACAGATACGCAGTATTTT. Translated: CASSVESSGRAECTDTQYF.

The chain joins TRBV28 to TRBJ2-6, with D maybe TRBD1 (6 bases). V was pared by 6 bases and J by 0 bases, with 15 bases between. Germline V gives CDR1 MDHEN, CDR2 SYDVKM. This CDR3 contains 17 residues. The DNA for the CDR3 is TGTGCCAGCAGGGTACTAGGGGGATCCTCTGGGGCCAACGTCCTGACTTTC. Protein: CASRVLGGSSGANVLTF.

CDR3 in amino acids: CASSLESSVSYEQYF. The CDR3 coding sequence is TGTGCCAGCAGCTTAGAGTCGTCGGTATCCTACGAGCAGTACTTC. This chain links TRBV11-3 with TRBJ2-7, with D unresolved. The V gene's germline CDR1 is SGHNT and CDR2 YENEEA. This CDR3 has 15 residues. V lost 0 bases, J lost 1 base, and 10 bases lay in between.

The rearrangement joins TRBV6-5 to TRBJ2-3; D is ambiguous. Per germline, CDR1 MNHEY and CDR2 SVGAGI. This CDR3 is built from 15 residues. The ends were cut back, 3 bases at V and 2 bases at J, with 12 bases in the middle. In nucleotides, the CDR3 is TGTGCCAGCAGTTATCGCAGAGGCTACACAGATACGCAGTATTTT. Translated, it gives CASSYRRGYTDTQYF.

The chain recombines TRBV28 with TRBJ2-3; D is unresolved. The length of the CDR3 is 17 residues. Trimming took 3 bases from V and 8 from J, leaving 24 bases between them. Germline loops: CDR1 MDHEN, CDR2 SYDVKM. CDR3 sequence reads: CASSFLTSLKPGFTQYF. CDR3 bases: TGTGCCAGCAGTTTCCTCACGTCGCTCAAGCCGGGTTTTACGCAGTATTTT.

This clone was seen more than once but under ten times. The gene calls are TRBV6-1 and TRBJ1-3; a weak D match, TRBD1 (6 bases). Germline V CDR1 and CDR2: MNHNS, SASEGT. V gave up 11 bases and J gave up 0 bases, with 17 bases separating them. The CDR3 extends over 15 amino acids. In DNA form, the CDR3 reads TGTGCCGGACGGACAGAGAAGAGCTCTGGAAACACCATATATTTT. Encoded protein: CAGRTEKSSGNTIYF.

The rearrangement links TRBV7-9 to TRBJ2-3; 10 nucleotides agree with TRBD2. The junction had 2 bases not matched to a gene; V was cut back by 4 bases and J by 1 base. Germline values: CDR1 SEHNR, CDR2 FQNEAQ (reference sequence). This CDR3 is 15 amino acids long. The CDR3 DNA reads TGTGCCAGCAGCTCCGGGACTAGCGGCACAGATACGCAGTATTTT. Translation: CASSSGTSGTDTQYF.

This rearrangement joins TRBV29-1 to TRBJ2-3, with TRBD2 matching 10 bases. V was pared by 4 bases and J by 4 bases, with 8 bases of the junction left unmatched. The CDR3 is 15 residues long. Germline V gives CDR1 SQVTM, CDR2 ANQGSEA. The CDR3 coding sequence is TGCAGCGTTGGAAAGCGGGAGGGCCGTGCAGATACGCAGTATTTT. Its protein is CSVGKREGRADTQYF.

The chain joins TRBV4-2 to TRBJ2-5; D perhaps matches TRBD2 (7 bases). Trimming left V 4 bases short and J 2 bases short, with 23 bases between. This CDR3 comprises 18 residues. Looked up from germline, CDR1 is LGHNA and CDR2 is YNFKEQ. The CDR3 nucleotides are TGTGCCAGCAGCCCCCGGGGGGCGGGAGTCTCGGGTCAAGAGACCCAGTACTTC. Its protein product is CASSPRGAGVSGQETQYF.

The chain recombines TRBV5-1 with TRBJ2-7, with 9 bases aligning to TRBD2. The CDR3 extends over 14 amino acids. From germline, CDR1 is SGHRS and CDR2 YFSETQ. Losses at the gene ends were 4 bases for V and 2 bases for J; bases not matched to a gene: 4. The CDR3 DNA is TGCGCCAGCAGCCCGGGGACTAGCACCTACGAGCAGTACTTC. Its protein is CASSPGTSTYEQYF.

V is TRBV21-1 and J is TRBJ2-3; TRBD2 is the table's D call, not checked against the DNA. TRBV21-1 is classified as a pseudogene. The length of the CDR3 is 15 residues. DNA of the CDR3: TGTGCCAGCGATTGGCCTAGCGGGAGTCTAGATACGCAGTATTTT. This gives the protein CASDWPSGSLDTQYF.

The CDR3 coding sequence is TGTGCCAGCAGCTTCTGGGACTCCTCCTACGAGCAGTACTTC. Its translation: CASSFWDSSYEQYF. V and J are TRBV11-1 and TRBJ2-7; D is possibly TRBD2 (6 bases). The CDR3 spans 14 residues. Trimming took off 3 bases at V and 0 bases at J, with 9 bases between the two ends. Looked up from germline, CDR1 is SGHAT and CDR2 is FQDESV (reference sequence). Full variable domain (outside the CDR3, taken from reference TRBV11-1 and TRBJ2-7): EAEVAQSPRYKITEKSQAVAFWCDPISGHATLYWYRQILGQGPELLVQFQDESVVDDSQLPKDRFSAERLKGVDSTLKIQPAELGDSAMYLCASSFWDSSYEQYFGPGTRLTVT.

The chain combines TRBV5-4 with TRBJ2-3; 8 bases map to TRBD2. V lost 0 bases, J lost 0 bases, and 3 bases stayed unmatched. CDR3 size: 16 residues. CDR1 SGHNT and CDR2 YYREEE come from the germline V gene (reference sequence). The CDR3 DNA is TGTGCCAGCAGCTTGGTTACTAGCGGAAGCACAGATACGCAGTATTTT. Translated, it gives CASSLVTSGSTDTQYF.

The rearrangement uses TRBV9 and TRBJ2-3; TRBD2 aligns across 8 bases. The length of the CDR3 is 13 residues. V was pared by 3 bases and J by 7 bases, with 4 bases of the junction left unmatched. Germline V gene sequence: CDR1 SGDLS, CDR2 YYNGEE. CDR3 sequence: CASSGGGLNTQYF. The DNA of the CDR3 is TGTGCCAGCAGCGGCGGGGGGCTGAATACGCAGTATTTT.

This chain joins TRBV25-1 and TRBJ1-1, with no clear D. There are 12 residues in the CDR3. Deletions cut 8 bases from V and 5 bases from J, with 12 bases between. The germline V gene encodes CDR1 MGHDK and CDR2 SYGVNS. CDR3 sequence reads: CASRRGRTEAFF. The DNA of the CDR3 is TGTGCCAGCCGCCGGGGTAGAACTGAAGCTTTCTTT. Drawing the rest from reference TRBV25-1 and TRBJ1-1, the complete variable domain is EADIYQTPRYLVIGTGKKITLECSQTMGHDKMYWYQQDPGMELHLIHYSYGVNSTEKGDLSSESTVSRIRTEHFPLTLESARPSHTSQYLCASRRGRTEAFFGQGTRLTVV.

The J gene is TRBJ2-3, the V gene TRBV7-2; no reliable D call. Deletions cut 5 bases from V and 5 bases from J, with 11 bases between. The CDR3 is 13 residues long. The germline V gene encodes CDR1 SGHTA and CDR2 FQGNSA. The CDR3 protein is CASSPSPLDTQYF. The DNA for the CDR3 is TGTGCCAGCAGCCCCTCCCCCCTAGATACGCAGTATTTT.

DNA of the CDR3: TGTGCCAGCAGGGGCGGGGGGTCTGCCTACAATGAGCAGTTCTTC. This translates into CASRGGGSAYNEQFF. The chain uses TRBV11-2 and TRBJ2-1, with 8 nucleotides matching TRBD2. After removal of 6 bases from V and 2 bases from J, the junction contained 6 bases not matched to a gene. The CDR3 runs to 15 residues. Germline CDR1 and CDR2: SGHAT and FQNNGV.

This chain joins TRBV29-1 and TRBJ1-1; D gene ambiguous. The CDR3 covers 16 residues. Germline lookup yields CDR1 SQVTM and CDR2 ANQGSEA. V was shortened by 3 bases and J by 5 bases, with 22 bases between the two germline ends. This chain's CDR3 is CSVEAVREGGRTEAFF. In DNA form, the CDR3 reads TGCAGCGTTGAGGCGGTTAGGGAGGGCGGGCGAACTGAAGCTTTCTTT.

The chain couples TRBV30 to TRBJ2-1; 8 bases align to TRBD1. V dropped 3 bases and J dropped 7; count of bases not matched to a gene: 11. The CDR3 has 15 amino acids. Looked up from germline, CDR1 is GTSNPN and CDR2 is SVGIG (reference sequence). The CDR3 protein is CAWSPEGQVGNEQFF. CDR3 bases: TGTGCCTGGAGCCCTGAGGGACAGGTTGGGAATGAGCAGTTCTTC. Full variable domain (rest looked up from reference TRBV30 and TRBJ2-1): SQTIHQWPATLVQPVGSPLSLECTVEGTSNPNLYWYRQAAGRGLQLLFYSVGIGQISSEVPQNLSASRPQDRQFILSSKKLLLSDSGFYLCAWSPEGQVGNEQFFGPGTRLTVL.

The genes are TRBV9 and TRBJ1-1, with TRBD1 identical over 9 bases. Germline V gives CDR1 SGDLS, CDR2 YYNGEE. The CDR3 runs 15 residues. Trimming at V came to 0 bases and at J to 1 base, leaving 1 base not matched to a gene. The CDR3 loop is CASSVEGQGNTEAFF. CDR3 nucleotide sequence: TGTGCCAGCAGCGTAGAGGGACAGGGGAACACTGAAGCTTTCTTT. Complete variable domain (other parts from reference TRBV9 and TRBJ1-1): DSGVTQTPKHLITATGQRVTLRCSPRSGDLSVYWYQQSLDQGLQFLIQYYNGEERAKGNILERFSAQQFPDLHSELNLSSLELGDSALYFCASSVEGQGNTEAFFGQGTRLTVV.

This chain uses TRBV4-3 with TRBJ2-5, with TRBD2 matching over 7 bases. Germline-derived CDR1 and CDR2 are LGHNA and YSLEER. Trimming cost V 0 bases and J 5 bases; bases outside gene matches: 9. This CDR3 spans 16 amino acids. CDR3 bases: TGCGCCAGCAGCCAAGAAGGGGAGGGGCGAATGGAGACCCAGTACTTC. Residues: CASSQEGEGRMETQYF.

This rearrangement joins TRBV7-9 to TRBJ2-1; D possibly corresponds to TRBD2 (6 bases). V was pared by 4 bases and J by 5 bases, with 18 bases between. Germline values: CDR1 SEHNR, CDR2 FQNEAQ (reference sequence). The CDR3 extends over 16 amino acids. As DNA, the CDR3 is TGTGCCAGCAGCTCCTCCCGGTGGAGGGAAGACAATGAGCAGTTCTTC. It is translated as CASSSSRWREDNEQFF.

This rearrangement joins TRBV6-5 to TRBJ2-1; a weak D match, TRBD2 (6 bases). The length of the CDR3 is 15 residues. CDR1 is MNHEY and CDR2 is SVGAGI in the germline V gene. Trimming pared 5 bases from V and 9 bases from J, leaving 20 bases between. The CDR3 loop is CASSTPEGRGSEQFF. As DNA, the CDR3 is TGTGCCAGCAGTACCCCGGAGGGCCGAGGGAGTGAGCAGTTCTTC.

This sequence joins TRBV4-3 and TRBJ2-7, with 10 bases aligning to TRBD1. V lost 4 bases to trimming and J lost 2 bases; unmatched junction nucleotides: 5. CDR3 length: 15 amino acids. Germline V CDR1 and CDR2: LGHNA, YSLEER. The CDR3 loop is CASSPGTGVPYEQYF. CDR3 bases: TGCGCCAGCAGCCCAGGGACAGGGGTTCCCTACGAGCAGTACTTC.